The 15 T cell receptor beta chains below all came from one sample that was sequenced in a study of blood T cell repertoires in COVID-19. Using immunoSEQ multiplex PCR, the repertoire was profiled, and TCRdb retains in-frame clones only, with some absent. The data contain roughly 100,000 clones, about 84% of them singletons. Sequenced material: peripheral blood. The origin of the receptors is a human donor in a cohort sampled during active COVID-19.

Here the CDR3 reads CAIRGFASSGYSTDTQYF. Written as DNA, the CDR3 is TGTGCCATCAGAGGTTTTGCGTCTAGCGGCTATAGCACAGATACGCAGTATTTT. The rearrangement uses TRBV10-3 and TRBJ2-3; TRBD2 aligns across 7 bases. Germline V lookup: CDR1 ENHRY, CDR2 SYGVKD. CDR3 size: 18 residues. V gave up 6 bases and J gave up 0 bases; unmatched junction bases: 15.

The rearrangement uses TRBV19 and TRBJ2-5; no firm D call. Trimming pared 6 bases from V and 0 bases from J, leaving 11 bases between. Germline V gives CDR1 LNHDA, CDR2 SQIVND (reference sequence). This CDR3 region has 14 residues. The CDR3 region is CASSRSANQETQYF. Here the CDR3 DNA reads TGTGCCAGTAGCCGATCTGCTAACCAAGAGACCCAGTACTTC.

The chain combines TRBV15 with TRBJ2-4, with D unresolved. The CDR3 runs to 16 residues. With 0 bases removed from V and 0 bases from J, the gap between germline ends came to 9 bases. Germline CDR1 and CDR2: LNHNV and YYDKDF (reference sequence). The CDR3 bases are TGTGCCACCAGCAGAGATCCCCTTTCAGCCAAAAACATTCAGTACTTC. Translation: CATSRDPLSAKNIQYF.

The rearrangement uses TRBV6-1 and TRBJ2-7; TRBD1 matches 7 bases. Looked up from germline, CDR1 is MNHNS and CDR2 is SASEGT. Trimming removed 1 base from V and 4 bases from J; junction bases left unmatched: 4. The CDR3 sequence is 14 residues long. The CDR3 protein is CASSEDRGPYEQYF. The CDR3 nucleotides are TGTGCCAGCAGTGAAGATAGGGGGCCGTACGAGCAGTACTTC.

This clone was seen just once. The rearrangement links TRBV21-1 to TRBJ1-2. TRBV21-1 is reported as a pseudogene. The CDR3 has 13 residues. The CDR3 region has the DNA TGTGCCAGCGGCTTCCCAGGGAGGGATGGCTACACCTTC. This sequence encodes CASGFPGRDGYTF.

J is TRBJ2-1 and V is TRBV28; D may be TRBD2 (6 bases). V lost 5 bases and J 7 bases, leaving 18 bases between the germline ends. Germline CDR1 MDHEN, CDR2 SYDVKM. This CDR3 has 15 amino acids. CDR3 amino acids: CASSPLGGAGNEQFF. CDR3 bases: TGTGCCAGCAGTCCCCTTGGAGGGGCGGGTAATGAGCAGTTCTTC.

The chain recombines TRBV3-1 (or the pseudogene TRBV3-2) with TRBJ2-1; maybe TRBD2 (5 bases). The CDR3 is made up of 16 amino acids. Germline V gene sequence: CDR1 LGHDT, CDR2 YNNKEL (reference sequence). Between the trimmed V and J ends, which lost 4 bases and 6 bases, there was a span of 19 bases. The CDR3 DNA follows: TGTGCCAGCAGCCGCGGTATTGCGCGTGGAGGCAATGAGCAGTTCTTC. It specifies CASSRGIARGGNEQFF.

V gene TRBV7-2 combines with J gene TRBJ2-5; 8 bases agree with TRBD1. Losses at the gene ends were 4 bases for V and 7 bases for J; bases not matched to a gene: 14. This CDR3 is 16 amino acids long. CDR1 is SGHTA and CDR2 is FQGNSA in the germline V gene. CDR3 residues: CASSSPGQAVPGTQYF. DNA of the CDR3: TGTGCCAGCAGCTCCCCGGGACAGGCTGTACCCGGGACCCAGTACTTC.

This clone has a handful of counts. CDR3 in DNA: TGTGCCAGCAGTTACGGGAGTGAGCAGTTCTTC. Its protein product is CASSYGSEQFF. This chain joins TRBV13 and TRBJ2-1; tentative D call: TRBD2 (6 bases). The CDR3 consists of 11 residues. Germline V lookup: CDR1 PRHDT, CDR2 FYEKMQ (reference sequence). Trimming removed 6 bases from V and 9 bases from J, with 9 bases in between.

This clone appeared a single time. The chain joins TRBV5-1 to TRBJ1-1, with 8 bases matching TRBD1. This CDR3 spans 14 amino acids. J gave up 1 base and V 3 bases, and 2 bases lay outside the gene matches. From germline, CDR1 is SGHRS and CDR2 YFSETQ. The CDR3 DNA follows: TGCGCCAGCAGCTGGGGACAGGAGAACACTGAAGCTTTCTTT. Translation: CASSWGQENTEAFF.

The DNA for the CDR3 is TGTGCCATCAGTGGCGGGAGACTAGCGGGGGGGCAGGGAGATACGCAGTATTTT. Encoded protein: CAISGGRLAGGQGDTQYF. This chain links TRBV10-3 with TRBJ2-3; 14 bases fit TRBD2. The CDR3 length is 18 residues. Germline values: CDR1 ENHRY, CDR2 SYGVKD. V trimming: 4 bases; J trimming: 5 bases; junction bases outside the gene matches: 11.

The genes are TRBV13 and TRBJ2-1, with 8 positions matching TRBD2. Germline V CDR1 and CDR2: PRHDT, FYEKMQ (reference sequence). This CDR3 has 13 residues. Unmatched junction bases numbered 2, after V lost 3 bases and J lost 7 bases. The CDR3 nucleotides are TGTGCCAGCAGCTTTACGGGGGGGAATGAGCAGTTCTTC. Its protein product is CASSFTGGNEQFF.

In its sample, this clone was seen a few times. The chain has TRBV5-4 and TRBJ2-7, with D perhaps matching TRBD2 (7 bases). Trimming shortened V by 6 bases and J by 2 bases, and 21 bases separated the two germline ends. Germline CDR1 SGHNT, CDR2 YYREEE (reference sequence). The CDR3 is 16 residues long. The CDR3 loop is CASTSMGGLGAYEQYF. The CDR3, as DNA: TGTGCCAGCACCTCAATGGGGGGGCTGGGGGCCTACGAGCAGTACTTC. The full variable domain, its missing parts supplied by reference TRBV5-4 and TRBJ2-7, is ETGVTQSPTHLIKTRGQQVTLRCSSQSGHNTVSWYQQALGQGPQFIFQYYREEENGRGNFPPRFSGLQFPNYSSELNVNALELDDSALYLCASTSMGGLGAYEQYFGPGTRLTVT.

This clone was detected only once. The V gene is TRBV5-6, the J gene TRBJ1-5; TRBD1 agrees at 8 bases. Germline V gene lookup returns CDR1 SGHDT and CDR2 YYEEEE. The CDR3 spans 15 residues. After removal of 2 bases from V and 7 bases from J, the junction contained 8 bases not matched to a gene. CDR3 DNA: TGTGCCAGCAGCTTTCTTACAGGGGGTGAACAGCCCCAGCATTTT. Encoded protein: CASSFLTGGEQPQHF.

This chain's CDR3 is CASSISSGKSYEQYF. CDR3 nucleotides: TGTGCCAGTAGCATATCGTCAGGGAAGAGCTACGAGCAGTACTTC. V gene TRBV19 combines with J gene TRBJ2-7; tentatively, D is TRBD1 (5 bases). CDR3 length: 15 residues. With 6 bases removed from V and 3 bases from J, the gap between germline ends came to 18 bases. CDR1 and CDR2 from the germline V gene are LNHDA and SQIVND (reference sequence).